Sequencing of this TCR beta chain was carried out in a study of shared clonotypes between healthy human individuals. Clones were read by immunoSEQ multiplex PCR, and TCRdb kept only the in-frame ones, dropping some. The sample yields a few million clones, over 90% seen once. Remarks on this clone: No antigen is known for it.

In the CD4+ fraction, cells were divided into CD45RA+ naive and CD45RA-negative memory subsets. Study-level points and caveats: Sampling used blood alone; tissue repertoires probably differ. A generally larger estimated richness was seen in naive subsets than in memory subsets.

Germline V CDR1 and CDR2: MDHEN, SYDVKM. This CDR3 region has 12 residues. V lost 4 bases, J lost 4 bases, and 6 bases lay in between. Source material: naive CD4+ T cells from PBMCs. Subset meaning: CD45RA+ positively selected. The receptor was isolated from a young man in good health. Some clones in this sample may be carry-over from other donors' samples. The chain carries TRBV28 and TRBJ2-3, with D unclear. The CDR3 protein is CASSSWADTQYF. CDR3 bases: TGTGCCAGCAGTTCCTGGGCAGATACGCAGTATTTT.